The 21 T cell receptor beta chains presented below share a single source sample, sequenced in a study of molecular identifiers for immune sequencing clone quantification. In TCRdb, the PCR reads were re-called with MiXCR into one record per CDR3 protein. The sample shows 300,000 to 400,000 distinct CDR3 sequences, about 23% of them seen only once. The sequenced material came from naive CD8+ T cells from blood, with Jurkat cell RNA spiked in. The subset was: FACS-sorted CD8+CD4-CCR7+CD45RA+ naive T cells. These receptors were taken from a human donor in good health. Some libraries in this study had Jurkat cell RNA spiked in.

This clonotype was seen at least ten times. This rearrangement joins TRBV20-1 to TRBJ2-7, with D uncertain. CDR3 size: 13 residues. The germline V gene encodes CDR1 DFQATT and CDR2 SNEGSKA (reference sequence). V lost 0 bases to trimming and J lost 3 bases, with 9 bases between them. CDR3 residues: CSARDIADYEQYF. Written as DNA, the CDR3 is TGCAGTGCTAGAGATATCGCAGACTACGAGCAGTACTTC.

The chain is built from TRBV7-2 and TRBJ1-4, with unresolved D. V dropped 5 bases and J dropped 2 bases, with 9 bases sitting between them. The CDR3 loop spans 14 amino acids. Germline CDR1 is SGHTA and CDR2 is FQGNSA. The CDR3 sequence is CASSPMFTNEKLFF. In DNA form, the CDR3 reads TGTGCCAGCAGCCCGATGTTTACTAATGAAAAACTGTTTTTT. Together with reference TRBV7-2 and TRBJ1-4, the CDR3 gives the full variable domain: GAGVSQSPSNKVTEKGKDVELRCDPISGHTALYWYRQSLGQGLEFLIYFQGNSAPDKSGLPSDRFSAERTGGSVSTLTIQRTQQEDSAVYLCASSPMFTNEKLFFGSGTQLSVL.

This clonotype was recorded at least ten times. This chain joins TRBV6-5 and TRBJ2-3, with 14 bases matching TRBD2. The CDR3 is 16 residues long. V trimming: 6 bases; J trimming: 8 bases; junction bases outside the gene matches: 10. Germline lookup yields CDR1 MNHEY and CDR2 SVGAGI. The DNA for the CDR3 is TGTGCCAGCAGGATTGGGACTAGCGGGAGTTCGAGTACGCAGTATTTT. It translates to CASRIGTSGSSSTQYF.

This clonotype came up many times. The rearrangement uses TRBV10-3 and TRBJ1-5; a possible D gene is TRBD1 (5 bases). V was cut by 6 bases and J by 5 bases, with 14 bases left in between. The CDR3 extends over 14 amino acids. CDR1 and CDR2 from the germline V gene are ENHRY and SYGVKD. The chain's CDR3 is CAISRDLRDQPQHF. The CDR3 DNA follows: TGTGCCATCAGCAGGGACCTAAGGGATCAGCCCCAGCATTTT.

The DNA of the CDR3 is TGTGCCAGTAGTATATCGCGCACAGATACGCAGTATTTT. Amino acids: CASSISRTDTQYF. The V gene is TRBV19, the J gene TRBJ2-3; D unclear. Germline CDR1 and CDR2: LNHDA and SQIVND (reference sequence). Trimming took off 2 bases at V and 1 base at J, with 4 bases between the two ends. The CDR3 extends over 13 amino acids.

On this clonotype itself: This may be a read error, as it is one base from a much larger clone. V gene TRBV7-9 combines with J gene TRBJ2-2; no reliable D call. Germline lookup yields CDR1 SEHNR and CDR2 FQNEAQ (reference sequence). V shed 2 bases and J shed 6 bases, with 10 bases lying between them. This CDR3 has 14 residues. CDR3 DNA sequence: TGTGCCAGCAGCTTACCTGTGAGTTCCGGGGAGCTGTTTTTT. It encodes CASSLPVSSGELFF.

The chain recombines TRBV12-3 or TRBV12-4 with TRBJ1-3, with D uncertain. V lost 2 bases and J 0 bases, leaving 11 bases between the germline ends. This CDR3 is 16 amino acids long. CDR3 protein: CASSLFPPSSGNTIYF. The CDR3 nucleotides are TGTGCCAGCAGTTTATTCCCACCAAGCTCTGGAAACACCATATATTTT.

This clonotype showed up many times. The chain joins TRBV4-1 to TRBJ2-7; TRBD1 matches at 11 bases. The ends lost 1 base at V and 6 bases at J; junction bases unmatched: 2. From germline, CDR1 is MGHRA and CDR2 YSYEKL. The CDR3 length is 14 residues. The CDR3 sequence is CASSQAGTGGEQYF. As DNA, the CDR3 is TGCGCCAGCAGCCAAGCCGGGACAGGGGGCGAGCAGTACTTC.

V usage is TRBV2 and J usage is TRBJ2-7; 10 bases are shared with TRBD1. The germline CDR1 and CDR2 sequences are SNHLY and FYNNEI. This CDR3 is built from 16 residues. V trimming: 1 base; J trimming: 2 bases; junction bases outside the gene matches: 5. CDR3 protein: CASSEGDRGRAYEQYF. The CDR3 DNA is TGTGCCAGCAGTGAAGGAGACAGGGGGCGCGCCTACGAGCAGTACTTC.

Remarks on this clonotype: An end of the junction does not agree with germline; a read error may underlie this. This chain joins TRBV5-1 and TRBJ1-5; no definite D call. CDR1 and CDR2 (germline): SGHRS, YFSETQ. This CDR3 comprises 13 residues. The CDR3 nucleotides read TGCACCAGCAGCTTGGGTAGCAATCAGCCCCAGCATTTT. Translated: CTSSLGSNQPQHF.

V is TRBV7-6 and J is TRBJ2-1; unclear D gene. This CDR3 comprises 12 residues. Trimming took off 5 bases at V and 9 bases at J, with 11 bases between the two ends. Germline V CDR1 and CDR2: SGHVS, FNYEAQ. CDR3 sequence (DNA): TGTGCCAGCAGCCCCGTCCTAGGTGAGCAGTTCTTC. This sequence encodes CASSPVLGEQFF.

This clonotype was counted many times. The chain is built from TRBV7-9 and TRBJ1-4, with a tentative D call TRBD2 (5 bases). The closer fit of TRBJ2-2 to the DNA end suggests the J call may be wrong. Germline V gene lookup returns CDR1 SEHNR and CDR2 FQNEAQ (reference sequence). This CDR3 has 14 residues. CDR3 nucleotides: TGTGCCAGCAGCTTAGGCGGGTTGTGGCCGGAGCTGTTTTTT. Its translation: CASSLGGLWPELFF.

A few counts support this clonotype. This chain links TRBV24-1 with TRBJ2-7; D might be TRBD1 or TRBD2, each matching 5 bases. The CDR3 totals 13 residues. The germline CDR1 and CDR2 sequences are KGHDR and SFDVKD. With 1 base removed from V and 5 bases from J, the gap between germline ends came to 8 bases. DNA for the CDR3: TGTGCCACCAGTGATTTATCGGGGCACGAGCAGTACTTC. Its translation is CATSDLSGHEQYF.

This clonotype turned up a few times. The CDR3 DNA is TGTGCCAGCAGTTCTTCCGGGACGGTGAACACCGGGGAGCTGTTTTTT. It encodes CASSSSGTVNTGELFF. The gene calls are TRBV6-2 or TRBV6-3 and TRBJ2-2, with D perhaps being TRBD1 or TRBD2 (5 bases each). V lost 4 bases to trimming and J lost 1 base, with 13 bases between them. The CDR3 runs 16 residues. From germline, CDR1 is MNHEY and CDR2 SVGEGT.

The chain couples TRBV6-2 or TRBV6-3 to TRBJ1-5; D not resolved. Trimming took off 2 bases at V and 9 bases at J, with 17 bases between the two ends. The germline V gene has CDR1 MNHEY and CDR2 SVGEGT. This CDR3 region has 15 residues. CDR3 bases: TGTGCCAGCAGTTACCCTTCCTCTGGGTTTTTGCCCCAGCATTTT. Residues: CASSYPSSGFLPQHF.

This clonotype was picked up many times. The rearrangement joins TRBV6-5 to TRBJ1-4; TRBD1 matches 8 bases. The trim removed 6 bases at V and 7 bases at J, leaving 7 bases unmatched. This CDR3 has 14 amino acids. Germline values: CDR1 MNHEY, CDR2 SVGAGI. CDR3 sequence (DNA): TGTGCCAGCAGACGGACAGGGCAGGGTGAAAAACTGTTTTTT. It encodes CASRRTGQGEKLFF.

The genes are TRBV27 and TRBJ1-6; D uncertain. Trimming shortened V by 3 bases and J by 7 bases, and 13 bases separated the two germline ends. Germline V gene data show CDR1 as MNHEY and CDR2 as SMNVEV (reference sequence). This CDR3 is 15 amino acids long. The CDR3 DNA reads TGTGCCAGCAGTTTGGTACTCGCCGTAAATTCACCCCTCCACTTT. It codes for CASSLVLAVNSPLHF.

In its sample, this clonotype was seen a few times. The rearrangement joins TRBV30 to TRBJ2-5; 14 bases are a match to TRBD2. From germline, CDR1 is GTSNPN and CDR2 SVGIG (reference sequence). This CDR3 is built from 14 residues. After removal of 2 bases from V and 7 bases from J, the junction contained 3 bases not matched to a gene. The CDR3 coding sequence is TGTGCCTGGAGTCGAGGGACTAGCGGGGGGACCCAGTACTTC. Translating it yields CAWSRGTSGGTQYF.

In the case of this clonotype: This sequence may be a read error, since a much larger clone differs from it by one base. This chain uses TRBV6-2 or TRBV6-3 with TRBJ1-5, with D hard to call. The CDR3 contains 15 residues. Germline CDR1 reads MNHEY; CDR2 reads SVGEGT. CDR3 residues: CASSYEGLSNQPRHF. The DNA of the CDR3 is TGTGCCAGCAGTTACGAGGGCCTGAGCAATCAGCCCCGGCATTTT.

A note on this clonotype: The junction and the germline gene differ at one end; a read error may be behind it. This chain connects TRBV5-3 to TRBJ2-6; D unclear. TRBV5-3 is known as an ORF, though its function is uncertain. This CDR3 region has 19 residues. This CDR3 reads CASSLYGVSIHSGANVLTF. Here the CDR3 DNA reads TGTGCCAGCAGCTTGTATGGGGTTTCAATACACTCTGGGGCCAACGTCCTGACTTTC.

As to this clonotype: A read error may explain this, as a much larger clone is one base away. For the CDR3, the DNA is TGTGCCAGCGGCGGAGACCAGGGGTTCGCCAAAAACATTCAGTACTTC. Its protein product is CASGGDQGFAKNIQYF. The J gene is TRBJ2-4, the V gene TRBV28, with a possible D match to TRBD1 (6 bases). The germline V gene has CDR1 MDHEN and CDR2 SYDVKM. V lost 8 bases and J 1 base, leaving 18 bases between the germline ends. The CDR3 runs 16 residues. Variable domain in full (rest from reference TRBV28 and TRBJ2-4): DVKVTQSSRYLVKRTGEKVFLECVQDMDHENMFWYRQDPGLGLRLIYFSYDVKMKEKGDIPEGYSVSREKKERFSLILESASTNQTSMYLCASGGDQGFAKNIQYFGAGTRLSVL.